The TCR beta chain under discussion was sequenced for a study of blood T cells in healthy people across ages. Study results and limitations: Since the PBMCs were unsorted, naive and antigen-experienced cells could not be conclusively compared. Getting older went along with TCR beta diversity per million T cells dropping roughly linearly.

A J-beta primer mix and a sample-barcoded 5' primer were used in a second PCR of roughly 6 to 12 cycles. TCRdb reanalysed the 5' RACE reads using MiXCR and keeps one entry per CDR3 protein. The sample contains about 780,000 distinct CDR3 sequences, roughly 24% of which appear only once. Peripheral blood was drawn, around 9.4 milliliters per donor. Each sample used at least 7 million PBMCs. At least ten counts were recorded for this clonotype. Its specificity is not known. These data also formed part of another study, on T cells of mothers and their children.

The sequenced sample consisted of blood. This TCR was recovered from a boy aged 5 to 17 in good health.

CDR3: CASSQGGVIETQYF. The CDR3 DNA reads TGTGCCAGCAGCCAAGGAGGAGTGATTGAGACCCAGTACTTC. This sequence joins TRBV14 and TRBJ2-5; D is unresolved. The V end was cut by 1 base, the J end by 5 bases, with 11 bases between. Germline V gene lookup returns CDR1 SGHDN and CDR2 FVKESK. The CDR3 loop spans 14 amino acids.